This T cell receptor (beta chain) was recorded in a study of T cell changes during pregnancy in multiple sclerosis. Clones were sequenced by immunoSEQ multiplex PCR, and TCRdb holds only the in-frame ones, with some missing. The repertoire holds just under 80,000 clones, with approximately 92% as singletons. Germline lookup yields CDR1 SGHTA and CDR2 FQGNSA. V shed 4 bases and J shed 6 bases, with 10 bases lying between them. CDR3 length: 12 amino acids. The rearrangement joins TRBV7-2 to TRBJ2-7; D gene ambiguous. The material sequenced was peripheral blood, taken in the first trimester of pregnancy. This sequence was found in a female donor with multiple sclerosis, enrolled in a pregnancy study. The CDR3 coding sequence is TGTGCCAGCAGCTCCCCGCTGCGCGAGCAGTACTTC. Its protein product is CASSSPLREQYF.